The rows below give T cell receptor beta chains drawn from one sample of a study of blood T cell repertoires in COVID-19. The repertoire was sequenced with immunoSEQ multiplex PCR; TCRdb's copy has only in-frame clones and lacks some. The sample has approximately 59,000 clones, 70% to 90% seen once. Sequences were obtained from peripheral blood. Receptors were obtained from a human donor in a cohort sampled during active COVID-19. Each CDR3 is given without its conserved first and last residue.

J | V | CDR3
TRBJ2-4 | TRBV4-1 | ASSQDGVSRTLAKNIQY
TRBJ2-1 | TRBV11-2 | ASSFQGVEQF
TRBJ2-7 | TRBV11-2 | ASSLGFSGGIYEQY
TRBJ1-2 | TRBV25-1 | ASSRGYGYT
TRBJ2-7 | TRBV12-3/TRBV12-4 | ASSFGGNEQY
TRBJ2-3 | TRBV12-3/TRBV12-4 | ASSPGNGYTQY
TRBJ1-1 | TRBV3-1/TRBV3-2 | ASSHDRGTEAF
TRBJ1-5 | TRBV19 | ASSTRGGDQPQH
TRBJ2-1 | TRBV4-1 | ASSQPDPGTADYNEQF
TRBJ2-1 | TRBV19 | ASSTGDTYNEQF
TRBJ1-1 | TRBV7-9 | ASSLGGQTTEAF
TRBJ1-1 | TRBV6-5 | ASSYSIEASNTEAF
TRBJ2-7 | TRBV6-6 | ASSSLGTGAYEQY
TRBJ2-1 | TRBV4-3 | ASSQERAQGFDEQF
TRBJ1-1 | TRBV5-6 | ASSWTGEAF
TRBJ2-1 | TRBV10-1 | ASSLLASGGGGEQF
TRBJ2-3 | TRBV11-2 | ASSLGPGTSKIYTQY
TRBJ2-7 | TRBV29-1 | SVGEDRNYEQY
TRBJ2-5 | TRBV6-2/TRBV6-3 | ASSRRLAGGAETQY
TRBJ2-3 | TRBV19 | ASSAGQGRGDTQY
TRBJ1-3 | TRBV27 | ASGGGSGQTFGNTIY
TRBJ1-4 | TRBV12-3/TRBV12-4 | ASSKDGGKLF
TRBJ2-7 | TRBV18 | ASSPSQGVYEQY
TRBJ1-1 | TRBV5-6 | ASSLVARQGINEAF
TRBJ2-5 | TRBV12-3/TRBV12-4 | ASREGYQETQY
TRBJ1-1 | TRBV7-9 | ASSLGGGRTEAF
TRBJ1-3 | TRBV29-1 | SVSGDGNTIY
TRBJ2-7 | TRBV6-5 | ASSYSEGPYEQY
TRBJ1-3 | TRBV3-1/TRBV3-2 | ASSQPAGPGNTIY
TRBJ1-4 | TRBV25-1 | ASSEPGGGANEKLF
TRBJ2-5 | TRBV7-6 | ASSKAGGTTQETQY
TRBJ1-1 | TRBV19 | ASSIDDRGVTEAF
TRBJ1-2 | TRBV13 | ASSLGRRGGGYT
TRBJ1-1 | TRBV19 | ASSINGVGEAF
TRBJ2-1 | TRBV7-3 | ASSFGGNNEQF
TRBJ1-2 | TRBV27 | ASSPRQGRERGYGYT
TRBJ1-1 | TRBV5-1 | ASSLSSAGGLTEAF
TRBJ1-4 | TRBV5-1 | ASSLVGGREKLF
TRBJ2-3 | TRBV10-3 | AIRTSGGAFTDTQY
TRBJ2-7 | TRBV25-1 | ASSEIGQGSYEQY
TRBJ2-1 | TRBV7-8 | ASSHQLSGRAYNEQF
TRBJ1-1 | TRBV6-5 | ASTPSTAGYTEAF
TRBJ2-1 | TRBV9 | ASSVGLTNLGEQF
TRBJ2-2 | TRBV7-9 | ASIRFTGAGELF
TRBJ2-1 | TRBV9 | ASSESGSSYNEQF
TRBJ1-5 | TRBV30 | AWSVIQVNQPQH
TRBJ2-5 | TRBV14 | ASSPGQLETQY
TRBJ1-3 | TRBV5-6 | ASSLQGSGGNTIY
TRBJ2-3 | TRBV29-1 | SVQRTGALGTDTQY
TRBJ2-7 | TRBV15 | ATSRGFRGIYEQY
TRBJ2-7 | TRBV5-6 | ASSLGQGNSYEQY
TRBJ1-1 | TRBV4-3 | ASSQDRTGPLAAF
TRBJ2-7 | TRBV18 | ASSPFGQGASYEQY
TRBJ1-1 | TRBV12-3/TRBV12-4 | ASSWPGFPEAF
TRBJ2-3 | TRBV4-3 | ASLAKHTTGGSTDTQY
TRBJ2-7 | TRBV12-3/TRBV12-4 | ASGRSYEQY
TRBJ2-7 | TRBV27 | ASSRKTGGYEQY